This T cell receptor (beta chain) is drawn from a study of blood T cell repertoires in COVID-19. Study-wide context: Sites across the United States, Italy and Spain contributed samples from acute and convalescent COVID-19.

This CDR3 is built from 16 residues. Germline values: CDR1 MGHRA, CDR2 YSYEKL. Trimming took 7 bases from V and 5 from J; bases not matched to a gene: 10. This clone was recorded once. Here immunoSEQ multiplex PCR was the method, and the copy in TCRdb shows in-frame clones only, minus some. The table has roughly 270,000 clones, nearly 90% seen once; the top ten hold approximately 8.8%. This receptor was taken from a man between 18 and 35 years old with active or convalescent COVID-19. The sample taken for sequencing was peripheral blood. The rearrangement uses TRBV4-1 and TRBJ1-6; TRBD1 agrees at 8 bases. The CDR3 nucleotides are TGCGCCAGCACCCAGGGGGCCTCGACGGATAATTCACCCCTCCACTTT. Protein sequence: CASTQGASTDNSPLHF.